The sequence of this T cell receptor (beta chain) was determined in a study of T cell responses to AZD1222 COVID-19 vaccine. The method was immunoSEQ multiplex PCR; TCRdb's version includes in-frame clones alone and lacks a portion of them. Here the sample spans about 100,000 clones, roughly 87% being singletons. In this sample, this clone turned up once. The CDR3 is made up of 15 amino acids. The germline V gene encodes CDR1 LGHDT and CDR2 YNNKEL (reference sequence). V trimming: 3 bases; J trimming: 4 bases; junction bases outside the gene matches: 4. This TCR came from an adult who received the AZD1222 COVID-19 vaccine. The specimen comprised peripheral blood, sampled 28 days after the second AZD1222 dose. V is TRBV3-1 (or the pseudogene TRBV3-2) and J is TRBJ2-3, with 10 nucleotides matching TRBD1. The CDR3 bases are TGTGCCAGCAGCCAGGGACAGGGGCTGGCAGATACGCAGTATTTT. Amino acids: CASSQGQGLADTQYF.